This T cell receptor beta chain is drawn from a study of T-cell reconstitution after alpha-beta-depleted transplantation in children. The germline CDR1 and CDR2 sequences are SGDLS and YYNGEE. Trimming removed 0 bases from V and 6 bases from J; junction bases left unmatched: 1. The CDR3 has 13 residues. Overall study results and limits: T-cell numbers and diversity, one year after transplant, stemmed largely from T cells that were newly produced. At day 60, the high TCRbeta diversity found in some patients originated from recipient T cells and thymic progenitors that had survived. By about two months after transplant, alpha-beta T cells reportedly arose from several hundred graft clones that had expanded.

The library targeted TCRbeta and was prepared with unique molecular identifiers. TCRdb processed the PCR reads anew with MiXCR; each CDR3 protein has one entry. The data contain 350,000 to 500,000 distinct CDR3 sequences, around two fifths of them singletons. Comment on this clonotype: Its antigen is still unknown.

The sequenced sample was PBMCs, obtained before TCRalphabeta/CD19-depleted stem cell transplant. The source is a girl aged 2 to 10 with aplastic anemia, due to receive a stem cell transplant. The rearrangement links TRBV9 to TRBJ2-7; TRBD2 matches 9 bases. The CDR3 loop is CASSVALAGEQYF. CDR3 sequence (DNA): TGTGCCAGCAGCGTAGCACTAGCGGGCGAGCAGTACTTC. Drawing the rest from reference TRBV9 and TRBJ2-7, the complete variable domain is DSGVTQTPKHLITATGQRVTLRCSPRSGDLSVYWYQQSLDQGLQFLIQYYNGEERAKGNILERFSAQQFPDLHSELNLSSLELGDSALYFCASSVALAGEQYFGPGTRLTVT.